This T cell receptor (beta chain) was sequenced for a study of blood T cell repertoires in COVID-19. Assay used: immunoSEQ multiplex PCR; TCRdb lists only in-frame clones, some missing. This table has 250,000 or so clones, approximately 80% appearing once. Germline CDR1 KGHSH, CDR2 LQKENI. V gave up 5 bases and J gave up 1 base; unmatched junction bases: 6. The CDR3 is 16 amino acids. The material sequenced was peripheral blood. The chain joins TRBV18 to TRBJ1-3; 9 nucleotides align to TRBD1. The origin of this receptor is a woman between 18 and 29 years old with acute or convalescent COVID-19. The CDR3 is CASSEGQGGSGNTIYF. The CDR3, as DNA: TGTGCCAGCTCAGAGGGACAGGGCGGTTCTGGAAACACCATATATTTT.